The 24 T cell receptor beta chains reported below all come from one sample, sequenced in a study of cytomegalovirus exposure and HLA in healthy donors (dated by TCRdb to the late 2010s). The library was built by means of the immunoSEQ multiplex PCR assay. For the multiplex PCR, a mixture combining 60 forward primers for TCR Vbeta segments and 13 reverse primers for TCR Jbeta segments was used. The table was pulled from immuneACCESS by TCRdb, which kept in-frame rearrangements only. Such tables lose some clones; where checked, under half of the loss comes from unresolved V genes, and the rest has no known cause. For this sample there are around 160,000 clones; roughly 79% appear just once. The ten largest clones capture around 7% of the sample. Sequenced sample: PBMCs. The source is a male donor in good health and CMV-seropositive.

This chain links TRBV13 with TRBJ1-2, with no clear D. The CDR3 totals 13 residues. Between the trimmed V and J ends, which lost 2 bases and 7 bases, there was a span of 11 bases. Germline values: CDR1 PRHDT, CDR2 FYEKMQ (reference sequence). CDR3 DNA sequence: TGTGCCAGCAGCTTATCGGAGGGTGGTGGCTACACCTTC. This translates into CASSLSEGGGYTF.

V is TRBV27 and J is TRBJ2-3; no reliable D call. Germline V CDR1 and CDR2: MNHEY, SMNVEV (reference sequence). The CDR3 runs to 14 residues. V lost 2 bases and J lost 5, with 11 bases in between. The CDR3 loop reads CASSLSRYRDTQYF. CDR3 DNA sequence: TGTGCCAGCAGTTTAAGCAGGTACAGAGATACGCAGTATTTT.

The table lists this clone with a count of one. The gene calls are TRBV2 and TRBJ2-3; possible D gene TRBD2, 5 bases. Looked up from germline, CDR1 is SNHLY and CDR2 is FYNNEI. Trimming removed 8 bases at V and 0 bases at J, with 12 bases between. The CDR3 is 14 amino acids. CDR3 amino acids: CASEAATSTDTQYF. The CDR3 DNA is TGTGCCAGCGAAGCGGCTACTAGCACAGATACGCAGTATTTT.

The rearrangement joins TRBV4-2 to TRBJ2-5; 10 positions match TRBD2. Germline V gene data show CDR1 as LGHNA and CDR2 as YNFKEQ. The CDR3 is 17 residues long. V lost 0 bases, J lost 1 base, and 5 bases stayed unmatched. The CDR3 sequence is CASSQDLASGGQETQYF. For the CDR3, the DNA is TGTGCCAGCAGCCAAGATTTGGCTAGCGGGGGCCAAGAGACCCAGTACTTC.

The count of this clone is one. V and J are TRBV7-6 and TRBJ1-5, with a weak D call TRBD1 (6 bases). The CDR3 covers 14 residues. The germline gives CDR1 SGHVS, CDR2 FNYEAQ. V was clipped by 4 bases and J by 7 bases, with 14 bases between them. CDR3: CASSWGGAGQPQHF. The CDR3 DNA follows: TGTGCCAGCAGCTGGGGGGGGGCAGGGCAGCCCCAGCATTTT.

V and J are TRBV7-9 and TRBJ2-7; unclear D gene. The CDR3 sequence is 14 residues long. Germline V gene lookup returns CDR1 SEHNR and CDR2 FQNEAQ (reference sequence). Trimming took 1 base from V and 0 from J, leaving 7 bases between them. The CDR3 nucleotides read TGTGCCAGCAGCTTAGTACAAGTCTCCTACGAGCAGTACTTC. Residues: CASSLVQVSYEQYF.

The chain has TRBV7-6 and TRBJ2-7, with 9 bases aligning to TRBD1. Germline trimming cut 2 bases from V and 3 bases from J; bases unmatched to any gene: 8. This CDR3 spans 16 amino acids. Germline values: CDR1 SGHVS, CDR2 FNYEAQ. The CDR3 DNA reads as TGTGCCAGCAGCTTAAACGAAAGGGGACAGGGCTACGAGCAGTACTTC. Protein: CASSLNERGQGYEQYF.

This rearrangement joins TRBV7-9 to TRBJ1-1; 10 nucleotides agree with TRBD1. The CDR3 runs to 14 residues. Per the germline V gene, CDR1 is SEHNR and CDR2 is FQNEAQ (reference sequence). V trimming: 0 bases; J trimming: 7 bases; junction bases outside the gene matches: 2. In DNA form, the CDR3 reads TGTGCCAGCAGCTTAGCGGGGACAGGGGTTGAAGCTTTCTTT. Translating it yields CASSLAGTGVEAFF.

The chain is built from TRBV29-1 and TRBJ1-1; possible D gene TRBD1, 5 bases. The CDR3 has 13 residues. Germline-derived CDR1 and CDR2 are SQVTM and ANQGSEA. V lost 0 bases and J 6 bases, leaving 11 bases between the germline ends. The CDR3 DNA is TGCAGCGTTGAAGATCTTTCGACAGCTGAAGCTTTCTTT. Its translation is CSVEDLSTAEAFF.

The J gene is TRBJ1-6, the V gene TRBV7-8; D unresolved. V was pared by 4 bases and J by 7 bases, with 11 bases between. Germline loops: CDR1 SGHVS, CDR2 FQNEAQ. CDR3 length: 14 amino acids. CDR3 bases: TGTGCCAGCAGCTCGGCGGTAATGAATTCACCCCTCCACTTT. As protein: CASSSAVMNSPLHF.

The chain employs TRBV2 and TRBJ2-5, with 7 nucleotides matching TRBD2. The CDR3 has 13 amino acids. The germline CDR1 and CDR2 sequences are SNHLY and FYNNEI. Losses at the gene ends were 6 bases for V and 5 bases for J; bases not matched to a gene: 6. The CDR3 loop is CASRAGLSETQYF. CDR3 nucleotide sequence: TGTGCCAGCAGGGCGGGACTATCGGAGACCCAGTACTTC.

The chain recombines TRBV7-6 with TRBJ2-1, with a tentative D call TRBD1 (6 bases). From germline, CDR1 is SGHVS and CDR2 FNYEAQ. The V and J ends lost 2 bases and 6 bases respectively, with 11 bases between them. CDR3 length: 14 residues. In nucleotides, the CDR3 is TGTGCCAGCAGCTTAACAGGGTGGGGCAATGAGCAGTTCTTC. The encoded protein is CASSLTGWGNEQFF.

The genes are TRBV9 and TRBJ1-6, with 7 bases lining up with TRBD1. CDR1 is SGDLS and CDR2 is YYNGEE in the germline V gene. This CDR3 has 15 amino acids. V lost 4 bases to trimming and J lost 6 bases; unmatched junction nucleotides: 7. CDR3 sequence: CASSTGTAANSPLHF. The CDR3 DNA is TGTGCCAGCAGCACCGGGACAGCGGCTAATTCACCCCTCCACTTT.

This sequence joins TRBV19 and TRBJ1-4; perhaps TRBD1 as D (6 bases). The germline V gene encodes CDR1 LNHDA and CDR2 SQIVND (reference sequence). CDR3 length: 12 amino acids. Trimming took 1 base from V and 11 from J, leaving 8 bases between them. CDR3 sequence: CASSIGQGKLFF. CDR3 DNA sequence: TGTGCCAGTAGTATAGGGCAGGGGAAACTGTTTTTT.

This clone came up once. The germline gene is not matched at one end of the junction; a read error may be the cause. CDR3 DNA: TGTTCCAGCAGCTTGGGGGGGGATCGGTATGGCTACACCTTC. Protein product: CSSSLGGDRYGYTF. The chain is built from TRBV7-9 and TRBJ1-2; a possible D gene is TRBD1 (5 bases). From germline, CDR1 is SEHNR and CDR2 FQNEAQ (reference sequence). The CDR3 totals 14 residues.

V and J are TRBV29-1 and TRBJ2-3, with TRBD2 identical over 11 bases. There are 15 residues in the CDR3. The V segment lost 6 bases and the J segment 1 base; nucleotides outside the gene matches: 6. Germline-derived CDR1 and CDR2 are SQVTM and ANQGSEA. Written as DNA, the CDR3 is TGCAGCGTCGCCCCACTAGCGGGGGGCACAGATACGCAGTATTTT. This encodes CSVAPLAGGTDTQYF.

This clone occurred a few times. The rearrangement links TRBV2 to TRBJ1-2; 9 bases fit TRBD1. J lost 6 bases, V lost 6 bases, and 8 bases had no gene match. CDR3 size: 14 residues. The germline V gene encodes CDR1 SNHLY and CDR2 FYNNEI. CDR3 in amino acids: CASRGTGPTHGYTF. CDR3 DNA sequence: TGTGCCAGCAGGGGGACAGGGCCGACGCATGGCTACACCTTC.

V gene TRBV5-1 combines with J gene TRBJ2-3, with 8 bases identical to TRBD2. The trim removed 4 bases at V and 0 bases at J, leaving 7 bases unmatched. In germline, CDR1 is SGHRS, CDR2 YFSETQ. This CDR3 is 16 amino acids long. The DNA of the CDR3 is TGCGCCAGCAGCCTTGAGACTAGCGCGAGCACAGATACGCAGTATTTT. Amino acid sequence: CASSLETSASTDTQYF.

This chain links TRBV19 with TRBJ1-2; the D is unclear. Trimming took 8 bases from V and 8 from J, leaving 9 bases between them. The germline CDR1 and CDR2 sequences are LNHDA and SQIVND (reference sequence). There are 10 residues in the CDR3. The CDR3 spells CASGLQGYTF. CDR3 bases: TGTGCCAGTGGCCTACAGGGCTACACCTTC.

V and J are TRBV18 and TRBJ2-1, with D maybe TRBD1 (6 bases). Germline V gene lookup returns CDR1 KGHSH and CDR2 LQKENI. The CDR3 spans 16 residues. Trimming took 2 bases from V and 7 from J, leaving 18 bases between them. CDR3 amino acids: CASSPSRARGGNEQFF. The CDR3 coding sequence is TGTGCCAGCTCACCATCTAGGGCAAGAGGGGGTAATGAGCAGTTCTTC.

The CDR3: CATRDRERSPLHF. The DNA for the CDR3 is TGTGCCACCCGGGACAGGGAGCGATCACCCCTCCACTTT. The rearrangement uses TRBV2 and TRBJ1-6; 9 nucleotides match TRBD1. J lost 10 bases, V lost 10 bases, and 8 bases had no gene match. The CDR3 length is 13 residues. From germline, CDR1 is SNHLY and CDR2 FYNNEI.

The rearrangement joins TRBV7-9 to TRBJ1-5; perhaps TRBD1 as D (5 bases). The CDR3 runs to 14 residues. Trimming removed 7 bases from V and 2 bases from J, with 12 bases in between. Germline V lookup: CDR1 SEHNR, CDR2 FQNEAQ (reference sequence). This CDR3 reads CASTDGGGNQPQHF. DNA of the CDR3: TGTGCCAGCACCGACGGGGGGGGCAATCAGCCCCAGCATTTT. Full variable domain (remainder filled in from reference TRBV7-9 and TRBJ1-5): DTGVSQNPRHKITKRGQNVTFRCDPISEHNRLYWYRQTLGQGPEFLTYFQNEAQLEKSRLLSDRFSAERPKGSFSTLEIQRTEQGDSAMYLCASTDGGGNQPQHFGDGTRLSIL.

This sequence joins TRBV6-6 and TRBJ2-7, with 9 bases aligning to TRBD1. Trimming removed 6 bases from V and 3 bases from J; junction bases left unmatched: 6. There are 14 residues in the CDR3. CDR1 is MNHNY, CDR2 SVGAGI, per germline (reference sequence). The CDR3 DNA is TGTGCCAGCAGAACAGGGGGCCGGGACTACGAGCAGTACTTC. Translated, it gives CASRTGGRDYEQYF.

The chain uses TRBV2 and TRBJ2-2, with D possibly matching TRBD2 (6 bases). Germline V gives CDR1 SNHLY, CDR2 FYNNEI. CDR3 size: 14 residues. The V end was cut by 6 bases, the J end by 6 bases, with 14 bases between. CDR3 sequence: CASSLGGGSGELFF. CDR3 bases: TGTGCCAGCAGCTTAGGTGGAGGGTCCGGGGAGCTGTTTTTT. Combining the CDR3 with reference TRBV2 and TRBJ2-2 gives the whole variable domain EPEVTQTPSHQVTQMGQEVILRCVPISNHLYFYWYRQILGQKVEFLVSFYNNEISEKSEIFDDQFSVERPDGSNFTLKIRSTKLEDSAMYFCASSLGGGSGELFFGEGSRLTVL.